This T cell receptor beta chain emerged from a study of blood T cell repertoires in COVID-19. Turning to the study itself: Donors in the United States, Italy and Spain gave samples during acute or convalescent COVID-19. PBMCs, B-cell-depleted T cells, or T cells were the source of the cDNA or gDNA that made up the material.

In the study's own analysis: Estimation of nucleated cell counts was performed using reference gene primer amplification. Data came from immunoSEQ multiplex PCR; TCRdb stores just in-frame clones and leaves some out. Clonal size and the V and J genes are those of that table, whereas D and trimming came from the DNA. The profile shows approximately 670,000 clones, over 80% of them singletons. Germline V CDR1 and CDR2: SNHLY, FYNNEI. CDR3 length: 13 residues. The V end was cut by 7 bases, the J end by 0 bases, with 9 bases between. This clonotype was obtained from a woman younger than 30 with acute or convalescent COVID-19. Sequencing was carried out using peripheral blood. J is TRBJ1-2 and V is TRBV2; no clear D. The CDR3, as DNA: TGTGCCAGCAAAAGGACTCCTAACTATGGCTACACCTTC. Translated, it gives CASKRTPNYGYTF. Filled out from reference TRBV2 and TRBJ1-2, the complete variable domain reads EPEVTQTPSHQVTQMGQEVILRCVPISNHLYFYWYRQILGQKVEFLVSFYNNEISEKSEIFDDQFSVERPDGSNFTLKIRSTKLEDSAMYFCASKRTPNYGYTFGSGTRLTVV.